A selection of T cell receptor beta chains follows, all from one sample in a study of blood T cell repertoires in COVID-19. The repertoire was sequenced with immunoSEQ multiplex PCR; TCRdb's copy has only in-frame clones and lacks some. The sample consists of a few hundred thousand clones, approximately 85% of them appearing once. The sample taken for sequencing was PBMCs or T cells enriched from blood (not recorded which). These receptors originate from a woman aged 45-65 years who had recovered from COVID-19. The CDR3 runs from the conserved cysteine through the conserved F or W. The order of the fields is clone size, J gene, V gene, CDR3 protein. Expanded clones are given a class, and other clones once, few, many or no size at all.

size: .; J: TRBJ1-1; V: TRBV28; CDR3: CASSSRAGVRNTEAFF
size: .; J: TRBJ1-1; V: TRBV28; CDR3: CASRANRVTNTEAFF
size: .; J: TRBJ2-3; V: TRBV19; CDR3: CASSIGGGSTDTQYF
size: .; J: TRBJ2-3; V: TRBV19; CDR3: CASGGDTQYF
size: .; J: TRBJ1-5; V: TRBV5-6; CDR3: CASSQPNSNQPQHF
size: few; J: TRBJ1-6; V: TRBV3-1/TRBV3-2; CDR3: CASSQASLGTGATPLHF
size: .; J: TRBJ1-1; V: TRBV28; CDR3: CASSSPGHMNTEAFF
size: .; J: TRBJ1-1; V: TRBV5-5; CDR3: CASSLRGNEAFF
size: .; J: TRBJ1-2; V: TRBV3-1/TRBV3-2; CDR3: CASSRQGALTNYGYTF
size: once; J: TRBJ1-1; V: TRBV6-5; CDR3: CASSRKGHLNTEAFF
size: .; J: TRBJ2-1; V: TRBV10-3; CDR3: CAISKLAGGPGNEQFF
size: .; J: TRBJ1-5; V: TRBV6-5; CDR3: CASSSRGMESNQPQHF
size: .; J: TRBJ1-1; V: TRBV19; CDR3: CASSIAGTGGTEAFF
size: once; J: TRBJ2-7; V: TRBV5-1; CDR3: CASRSLEGTASEQYF
size: few; J: TRBJ2-5; V: TRBV7-3; CDR3: CASSPRGWGGETQYF
size: .; J: TRBJ2-7; V: TRBV9; CDR3: CASSVEGLAAYEQYF
size: .; J: TRBJ2-7; V: TRBV6-5; CDR3: CASSYSSAGAYEQYF
size: .; J: TRBJ1-1; V: TRBV11-3; CDR3: CASSLNGPTEAFF
size: .; J: TRBJ1-3; V: TRBV24-1; CDR3: CATRNRGRGDTIYF
size: .; J: TRBJ2-2; V: TRBV5-6; CDR3: CASSPLAGETGELFF
size: .; J: TRBJ2-7; V: TRBV19; CDR3: CASSGRQWPYEQYF
size: .; J: TRBJ1-2; V: TRBV6-1; CDR3: CASSVEGQGVAYGYTF
size: .; J: TRBJ1-5; V: TRBV19; CDR3: CASSILGVNQPQHF
size: few; J: TRBJ1-1; V: TRBV7-9; CDR3: CASSLYSGGNTEAFF
size: .; J: TRBJ1-2; V: TRBV11-2; CDR3: CASSLWTTESGYTF
size: .; J: TRBJ2-2; V: TRBV6-5; CDR3: CASSSPGGLAGELFF
size: .; J: TRBJ2-7; V: TRBV20-1; CDR3: CSASTVTDEQYF
size: .; J: TRBJ1-1; V: TRBV5-1; CDR3: CASSLVAGSPTEAFF
size: .; J: TRBJ1-4; V: TRBV5-5; CDR3: CASSPRGTAGGSEKLFF